Listed below are T cell receptor beta chains from one sample, sequenced in a study of a mutant IDH1 vaccine in newly diagnosed glioma. Antigen specificity for these receptors is unknown. Clones were sequenced by immunoSEQ multiplex PCR, and TCRdb holds only the in-frame ones, with some missing. The sample consists of some 33,000 clones, approximately 78% of them appearing once. The material was PBMCs, obtained from a glioma patient whose treatment included an IDH1 peptide vaccine. These receptors originate from a man between 25 and 39 years old with glioma. CDR3s include the opening cysteine and the closing phenylalanine or tryptophan. Fields, in order: clone size, D gene, J gene, V gene, CDR3 protein, CDR3 DNA. D genes are given only for firm matches. Expanded clones are given a class, and other clones once, few, many or no size at all.

clone_size: .
d_call: .
j_call: TRBJ2-7
v_call: TRBV6-6
cdr3_aa: CASSSRPSGGLEQYF
cdr3_nt: TGTGCCAGCAGTTCCCGACCTAGTGGAGGCTTGGAGCAGTACTTC

clone_size: few
d_call: .
j_call: TRBJ1-1
v_call: TRBV2
cdr3_aa: CASSVAYTQNTEAFF
cdr3_nt: TGTGCCAGCAGTGTAGCGTACACCCAGAACACTGAAGCTTTCTTT

clone_size: .
d_call: TRBD1
j_call: TRBJ1-5
v_call: TRBV29-1
cdr3_aa: CSVGAGGGQPQHF
cdr3_nt: TGCAGCGTTGGGGCAGGGGGCGGTCAGCCCCAGCATTTT

clone_size: few
d_call: .
j_call: TRBJ1-1
v_call: TRBV7-6
cdr3_aa: CASSLGQEGVEGAFF
cdr3_nt: TGTGCCAGCAGCTTAGGGCAGGAGGGGGTCGAGGGAGCTTTCTTT

clone_size: .
d_call: TRBD2
j_call: TRBJ2-7
v_call: TRBV5-1
cdr3_aa: CASSRTSGRAGYEQYF
cdr3_nt: TGCGCCAGCAGCAGGACTAGCGGGAGGGCCGGGTACGAGCAGTACTTC

clone_size: .
d_call: TRBD2
j_call: TRBJ2-7
v_call: TRBV30
cdr3_aa: CAWRPTRGDLITPYEQYF
cdr3_nt: TGTGCCTGGAGACCAACGCGGGGGGACCTCATTACCCCCTACGAGCAGTACTTC

clone_size: .
d_call: TRBD2
j_call: TRBJ2-3
v_call: TRBV27
cdr3_aa: CASSLSRSGGDTQYF
cdr3_nt: TGTGCCAGCAGTTTGAGTCGGTCGGGGGGTGATACGCAGTATTTT

clone_size: .
d_call: .
j_call: TRBJ1-1
v_call: TRBV7-6
cdr3_aa: CASSFPGGNTEAFF
cdr3_nt: TGTGCCAGCAGCTTCCCGGGGGGAAACACTGAAGCTTTCTTT

clone_size: .
d_call: .
j_call: TRBJ2-4
v_call: TRBV18
cdr3_aa: CASSPPLAGSPYF
cdr3_nt: TGTGCCAGCTCACCACCACTAGCAGGGAGTCCGTACTTC

clone_size: .
d_call: TRBD2
j_call: TRBJ2-5
v_call: TRBV29-1
cdr3_aa: CSVASGGAGIETQYF
cdr3_nt: TGCAGCGTTGCTAGCGGGGGGGCAGGCATCGAGACCCAGTACTTC

clone_size: .
d_call: .
j_call: TRBJ2-7
v_call: TRBV15
cdr3_aa: CATSRGPIRGVASYEQYF
cdr3_nt: TGTGCCACCAGCAGAGGCCCCATTAGGGGCGTTGCCTCCTACGAGCAGTACTTC

clone_size: .
d_call: .
j_call: TRBJ1-3
v_call: TRBV6-5
cdr3_aa: CASSRDDTIYF
cdr3_nt: TGTGCCAGCAGCCGGGACGACACCATATATTTT

clone_size: .
d_call: .
j_call: TRBJ2-1
v_call: TRBV5-1
cdr3_aa: CASSLTDNEQFF
cdr3_nt: TGCGCCAGCAGCTTGACAGACAATGAGCAGTTCTTC

clone_size: .
d_call: TRBD1
j_call: TRBJ1-2
v_call: TRBV6-5
cdr3_aa: CASSVRQGGGYTF
cdr3_nt: TGTGCCAGCAGTGTCCGACAGGGAGGGGGCTACACCTTC

clone_size: .
d_call: .
j_call: TRBJ2-7
v_call: TRBV14
cdr3_aa: CASSQGYEQYF
cdr3_nt: TGTGCCAGCAGCCAGGGATACGAGCAGTACTTC

clone_size: .
d_call: .
j_call: TRBJ2-7
v_call: TRBV25-1
cdr3_aa: CASSESWYEQYF
cdr3_nt: TGTGCCAGCAGTGAATCGTGGTACGAGCAGTACTTC

clone_size: few
d_call: .
j_call: TRBJ2-1
v_call: TRBV5-4
cdr3_aa: CASSLEGEKQFF
cdr3_nt: TGTGCCAGCAGCTTGGAGGGGGAGAAGCAGTTCTTC

clone_size: .
d_call: .
j_call: TRBJ2-3
v_call: TRBV5-5
cdr3_aa: CASSKWRGQSTDTQYF
cdr3_nt: TGTGCCAGCAGCAAGTGGAGGGGCCAGAGCACAGATACGCAGTATTTT

clone_size: .
d_call: TRBD1
j_call: TRBJ2-7
v_call: TRBV19
cdr3_aa: CASRDRVNNEQYF
cdr3_nt: TGTGCCAGCCGCGACAGGGTCAATAACGAGCAGTACTTC

clone_size: .
d_call: TRBD1
j_call: TRBJ2-7
v_call: TRBV5-1
cdr3_aa: CASSEGQDEQYF
cdr3_nt: TGCGCCAGCAGCGAGGGACAGGACGAGCAGTACTTC

clone_size: .
d_call: .
j_call: TRBJ1-1
v_call: TRBV9
cdr3_aa: CASRGIHTEAFF
cdr3_nt: TGTGCCAGCAGAGGGATTCACACTGAAGCTTTCTTT

clone_size: few
d_call: TRBD1
j_call: TRBJ1-4
v_call: TRBV30
cdr3_aa: CAQRTGVGEKLFF
cdr3_nt: TGTGCCCAACGGACAGGGGTTGGAGAAAAACTGTTTTTT

clone_size: .
d_call: TRBD1
j_call: TRBJ1-1
v_call: TRBV5-4
cdr3_aa: CASSSGRDRGTEAFF
cdr3_nt: TGTGCCAGCAGCTCGGGGCGGGACAGGGGTACTGAAGCTTTCTTT

clone_size: .
d_call: .
j_call: TRBJ1-1
v_call: TRBV10-3
cdr3_aa: CAISESTVTRTEAFF
cdr3_nt: TGTGCCATCAGTGAGTCTACAGTAACGCGGACTGAAGCTTTCTTT

clone_size: .
d_call: .
j_call: TRBJ1-5
v_call: TRBV7-2
cdr3_aa: CASSLAQINQPQHF
cdr3_nt: TGTGCCAGCAGCTTAGCCCAGATCAATCAGCCCCAGCATTTT

clone_size: .
d_call: TRBD1
j_call: TRBJ2-5
v_call: TRBV19
cdr3_aa: CASSMQGAWSQETQYF
cdr3_nt: TGTGCCAGTAGTATGCAGGGGGCCTGGTCCCAAGAGACCCAGTACTTC

clone_size: .
d_call: .
j_call: TRBJ1-4
v_call: TRBV5-1
cdr3_aa: CASSPDSAGSNEKLFF
cdr3_nt: TGCGCCAGCAGCCCTGACTCGGCCGGTTCGAATGAAAAACTGTTTTTT

clone_size: .
d_call: .
j_call: TRBJ2-7
v_call: TRBV6-5
cdr3_aa: CASNHTVYEQYF
cdr3_nt: TGTGCCAGCAACCACACGGTATACGAGCAGTACTTC

clone_size: .
d_call: .
j_call: TRBJ1-2
v_call: TRBV10-3
cdr3_aa: CAISEVGFLGYGYTF
cdr3_nt: TGTGCCATCAGTGAAGTAGGGTTCCTGGGATATGGCTACACCTTC

clone_size: .
d_call: TRBD1
j_call: TRBJ1-5
v_call: TRBV6-6
cdr3_aa: CASSDRGNYQPQHF
cdr3_nt: TGTGCCAGCAGTGACAGGGGTAATTATCAGCCCCAGCATTTT

clone_size: .
d_call: .
j_call: TRBJ1-5
v_call: TRBV19
cdr3_aa: CASSTKDLAYSSNQPQHF
cdr3_nt: TGTGCCAGTAGCACGAAGGACCTAGCGTACTCTAGCAATCAGCCCCAGCATTTT

clone_size: .
d_call: TRBD1
j_call: TRBJ1-1
v_call: TRBV5-6
cdr3_aa: CASSFYRGSRTEAFF
cdr3_nt: TGTGCCAGCAGCTTCTACAGGGGGAGTCGGACTGAAGCTTTCTTT

clone_size: .
d_call: .
j_call: TRBJ2-1
v_call: TRBV30
cdr3_aa: CAWSLGTQGYNEQFF
cdr3_nt: TGTGCCTGGAGTCTAGGTACTCAGGGATACAATGAGCAGTTCTTC

clone_size: .
d_call: .
j_call: TRBJ2-3
v_call: TRBV15
cdr3_aa: CATSSSRKDTQYF
cdr3_nt: TGTGCCACCAGCAGCAGCAGAAAAGATACGCAGTATTTT

clone_size: .
d_call: TRBD2
j_call: TRBJ2-7
v_call: TRBV5-1
cdr3_aa: CASGLVAGDDEQYF
cdr3_nt: TGCGCCAGCGGGTTAGTAGCGGGGGATGACGAGCAGTACTTC

clone_size: .
d_call: TRBD2
j_call: TRBJ2-1
v_call: TRBV28
cdr3_aa: CASTPPGGYNEQFF
cdr3_nt: TGTGCCAGCACCCCGCCGGGAGGGTACAATGAGCAGTTCTTC

clone_size: .
d_call: TRBD1
j_call: TRBJ2-7
v_call: TRBV2
cdr3_aa: CVGGGTGGGGYEQYF
cdr3_nt: TGTGTCGGAGGGGGGACAGGGGGCGGAGGGTACGAGCAGTACTTC

clone_size: .
d_call: .
j_call: TRBJ1-1
v_call: TRBV4-1
cdr3_aa: CASSQAPGDTEAFF
cdr3_nt: TGCGCCAGCAGCCAAGCTCCGGGGGACACTGAAGCTTTCTTT